This entry lists 11 T cell receptor beta chains sequenced from one sample in a study of T cell responses to AZD1222 COVID-19 vaccine. Generated by immunoSEQ multiplex PCR, the TCRdb table keeps only in-frame clones and is missing some. In the table there are 200,000 or so clones, 93% of which are singletons. Source: peripheral blood, taken 28 days after the second AZD1222 dose. The receptor source for this set is an adult who received the AZD1222 COVID-19 vaccine.

The gene calls are TRBV19 and TRBJ1-3; D not certain. The germline V and J ends were trimmed by 5 bases and 0 bases, with 14 bases remaining between them. Germline CDR1 and CDR2: LNHDA and SQIVND (reference sequence). This CDR3 is 16 amino acids long. The CDR3 DNA reads TGTGCCAGTAGTTCGGGCGTCTCGAGCTCTGGAAACACCATATATTTT. As protein: CASSSGVSSSGNTIYF.

The table lists this clone with a count of one. This sequence joins TRBV7-2 and TRBJ1-2; D might be TRBD1 (5 bases). V shed 4 bases and J shed 8 bases, with 17 bases lying between them. The CDR3 totals 14 residues. Germline CDR1 reads SGHTA; CDR2 reads FQGNSA. This CDR3 is CASSSGGKFEGYTF. CDR3 DNA: TGTGCCAGCAGCTCTGGGGGGAAATTTGAGGGCTACACCTTC.

V and J are TRBV6-1 and TRBJ2-5, with 13 bases that match TRBD2. The CDR3 is made up of 17 amino acids. J was trimmed by 5 bases and V by 4 bases; bases with no gene match: 10. Germline lookup yields CDR1 MNHNS and CDR2 SASEGT. CDR3 residues: CASSARTSGGLGETQYF. CDR3 bases: TGTGCCAGCAGTGCCAGGACTAGCGGGGGCCTCGGGGAGACCCAGTACTTC.

This clone was seen once. The chain recombines TRBV7-3 with TRBJ1-2; D gene ambiguous. Germline lookup yields CDR1 SGHTA and CDR2 FQGTGA. This CDR3 spans 13 amino acids. Trimming removed 5 bases from V and 8 bases from J, with 15 bases in between. This CDR3 reads CASSPGVPAGYTF. CDR3 bases: TGTGCCAGCAGCCCGGGAGTGCCCGCGGGCTACACCTTC.

This chain uses TRBV7-9 with TRBJ2-7, with TRBD2 identical over 12 bases. V shed 2 bases and J 1 base; nucleotides not matched to a gene: 3. Germline loops: CDR1 SEHNR, CDR2 FQNEAQ (reference sequence). The CDR3 sequence is 16 residues long. CDR3 amino acids: CASSLRTSGDSYEQYF. Written as DNA, the CDR3 is TGTGCCAGCAGCTTAAGGACTAGCGGGGATTCCTACGAGCAGTACTTC.

The chain employs TRBV11-2 and TRBJ2-7, with D unresolved. Trimming stripped 3 bases from V and 3 bases from J, with 9 bases between. In germline, CDR1 is SGHAT, CDR2 FQNNGV. This CDR3 is built from 13 residues. The CDR3 coding sequence is TGTGCCAGCAGCTTGGGCAGGTACTACGAGCAGTACTTC. Translating it yields CASSLGRYYEQYF.

The chain joins TRBV6-1 to TRBJ1-3; D gene unclear. This CDR3 is built from 17 residues. V was clipped by 1 base and J by 0 bases, with 13 bases between them. Germline loops: CDR1 MNHNS, CDR2 SASEGT. CDR3 amino acids: CASSEERHPFSGNTIYF. The CDR3 nucleotides read TGTGCCAGCAGTGAAGAGAGACACCCCTTCTCTGGAAACACCATATATTTT.

The genes are TRBV5-1 and TRBJ2-1; TRBD1 agrees at 9 bases. The V gene's germline CDR1 is SGHRS and CDR2 YFSETQ. This CDR3 is built from 17 residues. The V and J ends lost 4 bases and 0 bases, in that order; junction bases with no gene match: 8. The CDR3 protein is CASSADPDRGSYNEQFF. The DNA of the CDR3 is TGCGCCAGCAGCGCCGACCCGGACAGGGGCTCCTACAATGAGCAGTTCTTC. Combining the CDR3 with reference TRBV5-1 and TRBJ2-1 gives the whole variable domain KAGVTQTPRYLIKTRGQQVTLSCSPISGHRSVSWYQQTPGQGLQFLFEYFSETQRNKGNFPGRFSGRQFSNSRSEMNVSTLELGDSALYLCASSADPDRGSYNEQFFGPGTRLTVL.

CDR3 DNA: TGTGCCAGCAGCTTAGCCGGGGGCGTCTCCGGCTACACCTTC. Its translation: CASSLAGGVSGYTF. The V gene is TRBV11-2, the J gene TRBJ1-2; D is possibly TRBD1 (6 bases). Germline V gene lookup returns CDR1 SGHAT and CDR2 FQNNGV. Trimming left V 1 base short and J 8 bases short, with 14 bases between. CDR3 size: 14 residues.

V and J are TRBV12-5 and TRBJ1-5; 9 nucleotides match TRBD1. Germline V lookup: CDR1 LGHNT, CDR2 FRNRAP. The CDR3 extends over 18 amino acids. V lost 6 bases to trimming and J lost 6 bases; unmatched junction nucleotides: 18. CDR3 in DNA: TGTGCTAGTGGCCCCCCCACACGACAGGGGGGGACAGGTCAGCCCCAGCATTTT. It encodes CASGPPTRQGGTGQPQHF.

The rearrangement links TRBV4-3 to TRBJ2-5, with 12 nucleotides matching TRBD2. The ends lost 1 base at V and 4 bases at J; junction bases unmatched: 7. From germline, CDR1 is LGHNA and CDR2 YSLEER. The CDR3 totals 17 residues. The CDR3 sequence is CASSQGSSGGGTETQYF. The CDR3 nucleotides read TGCGCCAGCAGCCAAGGGTCTAGCGGGGGGGGTACAGAGACCCAGTACTTC.